These 23 T cell receptor beta chains originate from one sample sequenced in a study of blood T cell repertoires in COVID-19 (dated by TCRdb to the early 2020s). Libraries were constructed by the immunoSEQ multiplex PCR assay. TCRdb took over this immuneACCESS table, retaining in-frame rearrangements with V and J assigned. Such tables are incomplete; in checked studies, under half of the missing clones stem from an unresolved V gene, and the remainder is unexplained. Within this sample are 97,000 or so clones, with approximately 86% of them counted one time only. Of the sample, roughly 5.2% falls within the top ten clones. The source material was peripheral blood. Every receptor here comes from a woman aged 45-60 years with COVID-19, enrolled during active disease.

The chain's CDR3 is CASSLDGGPDTQYF. DNA of the CDR3: TGTGCCAGCAGCTTAGATGGGGGCCCAGATACGCAGTATTTT. This rearrangement joins TRBV7-8 to TRBJ2-3, with a possible D match to TRBD1 (6 bases). The CDR3 is 14 amino acids. The V end lost 1 base, the J end lost 4 bases, and 9 bases lay between the germline ends. Germline CDR1 and CDR2: SGHVS and FQNEAQ.

V gene TRBV11-1 combines with J gene TRBJ2-7, with TRBD1 as a possible D gene (5 bases). CDR1 is SGHAT, CDR2 FQDESV, per germline (reference sequence). This CDR3 spans 14 amino acids. V was pared by 4 bases and J by 0 bases, with 10 bases between. CDR3 nucleotides: TGTGCCAGCAGCTCTCGACAGACCTCCTACGAGCAGTACTTC. It yields the protein CASSSRQTSYEQYF.

The chain combines TRBV15 with TRBJ1-5; possible D gene TRBD1, 6 bases. The V and J ends lost 3 bases and 1 base respectively, with 22 bases between them. This CDR3 has 19 residues. Per the germline V gene, CDR1 is LNHNV and CDR2 is YYDKDF (reference sequence). CDR3 loop: CATSRPQGGGAQSNQPQHF. In nucleotides, the CDR3 is TGTGCCACCAGCAGGCCTCAGGGTGGGGGGGCCCAGAGCAATCAGCCCCAGCATTTT.

The V and J genes are TRBV14 and TRBJ1-1, with TRBD1 identical over 8 bases. Germline V gene lookup returns CDR1 SGHDN and CDR2 FVKESK. CDR3 length: 17 residues. The junction had 6 bases not matched to a gene; V was cut back by 0 bases and J by 0 bases. CDR3 region: CASSQDQWDRMNTEAFF. The CDR3, as DNA: TGTGCCAGCAGCCAAGATCAATGGGACAGGATGAACACTGAAGCTTTCTTT.

This sequence joins TRBV6-2 or TRBV6-3 and TRBJ1-1; D remains unclear. CDR3 length: 13 residues. The V and J ends lost 5 bases and 0 bases respectively, with 7 bases between them. Per the germline V gene, CDR1 is MNHEY and CDR2 is SVGEGT. CDR3 residues: CASSGQLNTEAFF. The CDR3 DNA sequence: TGTGCCAGCAGTGGGCAGCTGAACACTGAAGCTTTCTTT.

This chain joins TRBV19 and TRBJ1-6, with unresolved D. Trimming removed 8 bases from V and 6 bases from J, with 11 bases in between. Germline V gene data show CDR1 as LNHDA and CDR2 as SQIVND (reference sequence). CDR3 size: 13 residues. The CDR3 reads CASERGSNSPLHF. CDR3 DNA: TGTGCCAGTGAAAGAGGTTCTAATTCACCCCTCCACTTT.

The rearrangement uses TRBV27 and TRBJ2-7; weak D call: TRBD2 (5 bases). CDR3 length: 12 amino acids. CDR1 MNHEY and CDR2 SMNVEV come from the germline V gene (reference sequence). Trimming shortened V by 5 bases and J by 1 base, and 6 bases separated the two germline ends. The CDR3 region is CASSPGSYEQYF. The DNA for the CDR3 is TGTGCCAGCAGTCCGGGGTCCTACGAGCAGTACTTC.

This clone was observed a few times. V is TRBV29-1 and J is TRBJ2-1; 8 bases match TRBD2. Germline assignment: CDR1 SQVTM and CDR2 ANQGSEA. The CDR3 loop spans 14 amino acids. After removal of 5 bases from V and 5 bases from J, the junction contained 8 bases not matched to a gene. CDR3 loop: CSVRTSRENNEQFF. The CDR3 DNA follows: TGCAGCGTTAGGACTAGCAGAGAAAACAATGAGCAGTTCTTC.

The gene calls are TRBV7-9 and TRBJ1-5; 7 bases agree with TRBD1. Germline lookup yields CDR1 SEHNR and CDR2 FQNEAQ (reference sequence). The CDR3 runs 15 residues. After removal of 4 bases from V and 4 bases from J, the junction contained 7 bases not matched to a gene. The CDR3, as DNA: TGTGCCAGCAGCTCCTCCGGGACAGCGAATCAGCCCCAGCATTTT. This encodes CASSSSGTANQPQHF.

V usage is TRBV4-1 and J usage is TRBJ1-1; possibly TRBD1 for D (5 bases). Germline V gene lookup returns CDR1 MGHRA and CDR2 YSYEKL. CDR3 size: 15 residues. The ends were cut back, 5 bases at V and 1 base at J, with 14 bases in the middle. The CDR3, as DNA: TGCGCCAGCAGCTCACACAGGCGCCAGAACACTGAAGCTTTCTTT. The encoded protein is CASSSHRRQNTEAFF.

This chain connects TRBV11-1 to TRBJ1-6; 11 bases match TRBD1. In germline, CDR1 is SGHAT, CDR2 FQDESV (reference sequence). This CDR3 spans 14 amino acids. The J segment lost 12 bases and the V segment lost 4 bases, leaving 5 bases of the junction unmatched. This chain's CDR3 is CASSYGTGGLPLHF. The CDR3 coding sequence is TGTGCCAGCAGCTACGGGACAGGGGGTCTACCCCTCCACTTT.

The CDR3 loop reads CASSPDQGSQETQYF. CDR3 nucleotides: TGTGCCAGCAGCCCGGATCAGGGGTCCCAAGAGACCCAGTACTTC. V usage is TRBV5-4 and J usage is TRBJ2-5, with TRBD1 as a possible D gene (6 bases). The CDR3 has 15 amino acids. Trimming took 4 bases from V and 1 from J, leaving 14 bases between them. Germline V gives CDR1 SGHNT, CDR2 YYREEE (reference sequence).

The rearrangement links TRBV7-9 to TRBJ2-7; D might be TRBD1 (6 bases). The CDR3 has 15 residues. V was trimmed by 5 bases and J by 3 bases, leaving 17 bases between them. Germline V gene sequence: CDR1 SEHNR, CDR2 FQNEAQ (reference sequence). This chain's CDR3 is CASSSRDTNYYEQYF. The CDR3 DNA reads as TGTGCCAGCAGCAGCCGGGACACAAACTACTACGAGCAGTACTTC.

This clone came up once. This chain uses TRBV27 with TRBJ2-1; TRBD1 matches 7 bases. With V trimmed by 6 bases and J by 6 bases, 5 bases remained unmatched. Per germline, CDR1 MNHEY and CDR2 SMNVEV (reference sequence). CDR3 length: 13 residues. CDR3 nucleotides: TGTGCCAGCAGCCCACAGGGGCGCAATGAGCAGTTCTTC. Amino acids: CASSPQGRNEQFF.

V usage is TRBV18 and J usage is TRBJ1-1; TRBD1 agrees at 9 bases. The J segment lost 0 bases and the V segment lost 4 bases, leaving 6 bases of the junction unmatched. CDR3 length: 16 residues. CDR1 KGHSH and CDR2 LQKENI come from the germline V gene. The CDR3 loop is CASSLHRGLMNTEAFF. The CDR3 DNA reads as TGTGCCAGCTCACTTCACAGGGGGCTGATGAACACTGAAGCTTTCTTT.

The V gene is TRBV5-1, the J gene TRBJ2-1; 7 nucleotides match TRBD1. The CDR3 is 16 amino acids. Germline V CDR1 and CDR2: SGHRS, YFSETQ. Trimming took 3 bases from V and 6 from J; bases not matched to a gene: 12. The DNA of the CDR3 is TGCGCCAGCAGCTCCAACCAGGGGGTGGCTGGCAATGAGCAGTTCTTC. Its protein product is CASSSNQGVAGNEQFF.

The genes are TRBV2 and TRBJ2-2; weak D call: TRBD1 (6 bases). The CDR3 runs to 13 residues. Germline values: CDR1 SNHLY, CDR2 FYNNEI. V gave up 8 bases and J gave up 3 bases, with 10 bases separating them. For the CDR3, the DNA is TGTGCCAGCCGACAGGTGCACACCGGGGAGCTGTTTTTT. Translation: CASRQVHTGELFF.

This chain connects TRBV6-2 or TRBV6-3 to TRBJ1-2; D perhaps matches TRBD1 (5 bases). V lost 5 bases to trimming and J lost 4 bases, with 14 bases between them. CDR1 and CDR2 (germline): MNHEY, SVGEGT. The CDR3 has 14 amino acids. The CDR3 DNA follows: TGTGCCAGCAGTGACCCTGGGGCCGGCTATGGCTACACCTTC. Translating gives CASSDPGAGYGYTF.

This clone was observed a handful of times. V gene TRBV29-1 combines with J gene TRBJ1-3, with D uncertain. Trimming removed 3 bases from V and 1 base from J, with 13 bases in between. CDR1 and CDR2 from the germline V gene are SQVTM and ANQGSEA. This CDR3 is built from 15 residues. The CDR3, as DNA: TGCAGCGTTGATTCAGTGTCGGGTTCTGGAAACACCATATATTTT. Protein sequence: CSVDSVSGSGNTIYF. Full variable domain (remainder filled in from reference TRBV29-1 and TRBJ1-3): SAVISQKPSRDICQRGTSLTIQCQVDSQVTMMFWYRQQPGQSLTLIATANQGSEATYESGFVIDKFPISRPNLTFSTLTVSNMSPEDSSIYLCSVDSVSGSGNTIYFGEGSWLTVV.

The rearrangement uses TRBV7-2 and TRBJ1-5, with D possibly matching TRBD1 (6 bases). The CDR3 consists of 14 residues. V lost 0 bases and J 7 bases, leaving 10 bases between the germline ends. Germline V CDR1 and CDR2: SGHTA, FQGNSA. The CDR3 coding sequence is TGTGCCAGCAGCTTAGCACCACAGGGACAGCCCCAGCATTTT. Amino acids: CASSLAPQGQPQHF. The complete variable domain, with remaining parts taken from reference TRBV7-2 and TRBJ1-5, reads GAGVSQSPSNKVTEKGKDVELRCDPISGHTALYWYRQSLGQGLEFLIYFQGNSAPDKSGLPSDRFSAERTGGSVSTLTIQRTQQEDSAVYLCASSLAPQGQPQHFGDGTRLSIL.

This clone was seen just once. The rearrangement joins TRBV7-9 to TRBJ1-2; a possible D gene is TRBD1 (5 bases). Germline lookup yields CDR1 SEHNR and CDR2 FQNEAQ (reference sequence). Trimming stripped 5 bases from V and 2 bases from J, with 12 bases between. The CDR3 runs to 14 residues. The CDR3 is CASSTTALNYGYTF. CDR3 nucleotide sequence: TGTGCCAGCAGCACGACAGCTTTGAACTATGGCTACACCTTC.

V gene TRBV13 combines with J gene TRBJ2-3; the match to TRBD2 covers 12 bases. Germline CDR1 PRHDT, CDR2 FYEKMQ (reference sequence). CDR3 size: 17 residues. V trimming: 0 bases; J trimming: 0 bases; junction bases outside the gene matches: 1. The CDR3 DNA reads TGTGCCAGCAGCTTAGGGACTAGCGGGAGAAGCACAGATACGCAGTATTTT. Residues: CASSLGTSGRSTDTQYF.

The chain uses TRBV24-1 and TRBJ2-1, with TRBD1 as a possible D gene (7 bases). Germline CDR1 is KGHDR and CDR2 is SFDVKD. The CDR3 is 13 residues long. Trimming left V 10 bases short and J 6 bases short, with 15 bases between. CDR3 DNA sequence: TGTGCCACACAGGGGACTGAAGGCAATGAGCAGTTCTTC. This codes for CATQGTEGNEQFF.